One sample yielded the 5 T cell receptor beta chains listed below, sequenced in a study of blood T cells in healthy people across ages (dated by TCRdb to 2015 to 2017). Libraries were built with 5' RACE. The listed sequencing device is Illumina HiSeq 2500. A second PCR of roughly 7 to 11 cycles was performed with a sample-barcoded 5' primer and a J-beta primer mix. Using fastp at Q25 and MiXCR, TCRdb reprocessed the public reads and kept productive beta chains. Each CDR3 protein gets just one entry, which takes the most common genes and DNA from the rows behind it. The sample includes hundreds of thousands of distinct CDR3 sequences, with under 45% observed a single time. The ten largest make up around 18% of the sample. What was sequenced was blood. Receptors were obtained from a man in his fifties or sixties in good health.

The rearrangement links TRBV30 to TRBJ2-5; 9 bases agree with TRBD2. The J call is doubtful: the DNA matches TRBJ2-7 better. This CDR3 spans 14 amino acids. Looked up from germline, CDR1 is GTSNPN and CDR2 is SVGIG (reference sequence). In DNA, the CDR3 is TGTGCCTGGAGTGTAGCTAGCGGGGCTCGCGAGCAGTACTTC. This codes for CAWSVASGAREQYF.

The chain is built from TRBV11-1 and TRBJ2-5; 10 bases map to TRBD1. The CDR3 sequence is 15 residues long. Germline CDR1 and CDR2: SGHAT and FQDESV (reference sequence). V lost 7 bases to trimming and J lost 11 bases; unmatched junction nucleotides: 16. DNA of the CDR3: TGTGCCAGCACCGCAGACAGGGGGCTCTTTAAGGAGCAGTACTTC. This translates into CASTADRGLFKEQYF. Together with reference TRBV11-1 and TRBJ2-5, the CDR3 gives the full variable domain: EAEVAQSPRYKITEKSQAVAFWCDPISGHATLYWYRQILGQGPELLVQFQDESVVDDSQLPKDRFSAERLKGVDSTLKIQPAELGDSAMYLCASTADRGLFKEQYFGPGTRLLVL.

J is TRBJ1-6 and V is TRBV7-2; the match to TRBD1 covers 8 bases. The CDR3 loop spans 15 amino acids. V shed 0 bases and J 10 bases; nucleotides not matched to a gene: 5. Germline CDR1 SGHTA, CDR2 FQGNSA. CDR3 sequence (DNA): TGTGCCAGCAGCTTAGCGCCAGGGGGCAACTCACCCCTCCACTTT. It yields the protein CASSLAPGGNSPLHF.

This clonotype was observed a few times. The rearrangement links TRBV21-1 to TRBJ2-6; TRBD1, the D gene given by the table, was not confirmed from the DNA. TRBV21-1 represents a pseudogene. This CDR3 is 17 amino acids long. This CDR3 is CASSTTTGVSGANVLTF. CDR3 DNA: TGTGCCAGCAGCACTACCACAGGTGTCTCTGGGGCCAACGTCCTGACTTTC.

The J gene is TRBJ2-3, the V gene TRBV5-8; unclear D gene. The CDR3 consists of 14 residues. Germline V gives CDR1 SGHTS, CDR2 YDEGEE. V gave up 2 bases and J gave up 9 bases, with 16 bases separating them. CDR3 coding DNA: TGTGCCAGCAGCTTTCTCGCCGACCATGTCACGCAGTATTTT. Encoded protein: CASSFLADHVTQYF. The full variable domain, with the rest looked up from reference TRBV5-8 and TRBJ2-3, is EAGVTQSPTHLIKTRGQQATLRCSPISGHTSVYWYQQALGLGLQFLLWYDEGEERNRGNFPPRFSGRQFPNYSSELNVNALELEDSALYLCASSFLADHVTQYFGPGTRLTVL.